These 11 T cell receptor beta chains originate from one sample sequenced in a study of cytomegalovirus exposure and HLA in healthy donors. The method was immunoSEQ multiplex PCR; TCRdb's version includes in-frame clones alone and lacks a portion of them. Here the sample spans 200,000 to 250,000 clones, around 80% being singletons. Sample: PBMCs. These receptor sequences come from a woman in her 30s in good health and CMV-seropositive.

In regard to this clone: The same CDR3 also results from other DNA sequences found in this sample. The chain employs TRBV30 and TRBJ2-1; 9 bases line up with TRBD1. Looked up from germline, CDR1 is GTSNPN and CDR2 is SVGIG (reference sequence). The CDR3 totals 13 residues. V dropped 0 bases and J dropped 10; count of bases not matched to a gene: 4. CDR3 in DNA: TGTGCCTGGAGTGTACAGGGGGCAGGGGAGCAGTTCTTC. Amino acid sequence: CAWSVQGAGEQFF.

The rearrangement joins TRBV6-5 to TRBJ2-7; 7 nucleotides agree with TRBD1. Germline CDR1 reads MNHEY; CDR2 reads SVGAGI. This CDR3 has 11 amino acids. J lost 6 bases, V lost 5 bases, and 1 base had no gene match. In DNA form, the CDR3 reads TGTGCCAGCAGTCGACAGGGCGAGCAGTACTTC. As protein: CASSRQGEQYF.

The rearrangement links TRBV18 to TRBJ2-1, with D perhaps TRBD2 (6 bases). CDR3 length: 13 amino acids. V lost 5 bases and J 6 bases, leaving 11 bases between the germline ends. Germline V gives CDR1 KGHSH, CDR2 LQKENI. This CDR3 is CASSGVGLNEQFF. The CDR3 DNA reads TGTGCCAGCTCAGGGGTGGGACTCAATGAGCAGTTCTTC. Based on the CDR3 plus reference TRBV18 and TRBJ2-1, the full variable domain is NAGVMQNPRHLVRRRGQEARLRCSPMKGHSHVYWYRQLPEEGLKFMVYLQKENIIDESGMPKERFSAEFPKEGPSILRIQQVVRGDSAAYFCASSGVGLNEQFFGPGTRLTVL.

This chain connects TRBV25-1 to TRBJ2-7; tentative D call: TRBD1 (6 bases). Germline V gene data show CDR1 as MGHDK and CDR2 as SYGVNS. With 3 bases removed from V and 0 bases from J, the gap between germline ends came to 12 bases. The CDR3 is made up of 15 amino acids. The CDR3 nucleotides are TGTGCCAGCAGTGACCCGACAGGACCCTCCTACGAGCAGTACTTC. Amino acid sequence: CASSDPTGPSYEQYF.

This chain's CDR3 is CASSQVLWGRNTEAFF. CDR3 sequence (DNA): TGCGCCAGCAGCCAAGTTTTATGGGGCCGGAACACTGAAGCTTTCTTT. V usage is TRBV4-1 and J usage is TRBJ1-1; possible D gene TRBD1, 5 bases. This CDR3 comprises 16 residues. Trimming removed 1 base from V and 1 base from J, with 13 bases in between. CDR1 is MGHRA, CDR2 YSYEKL, per germline.

This clone was observed a handful of times. The rearrangement links TRBV6-1 to TRBJ2-1; 10 positions agree with TRBD2. Trimming took 3 bases from V and 9 from J; bases not matched to a gene: 8. Looked up from germline, CDR1 is MNHNS and CDR2 is SASEGT. The CDR3 runs 15 residues. In nucleotides, the CDR3 is TGTGCCAGCAGTGAGGCAGCGGGAGGGCCCGGTGAGCAGTTCTTC. As protein: CASSEAAGGPGEQFF.

This sequence joins TRBV28 and TRBJ1-2, with TRBD1 as a possible D gene (5 bases). Germline assignment: CDR1 MDHEN and CDR2 SYDVKM. The CDR3 consists of 14 residues. V lost 6 bases, J lost 6 bases, and 17 bases lay in between. This CDR3 is CASSSIGGFHGYTF. For the CDR3, the DNA is TGTGCCAGCAGCTCCATTGGGGGGTTCCATGGCTACACCTTC.

The chain couples TRBV6-1 to TRBJ2-4; 7 bases line up with TRBD2. Germline V gene lookup returns CDR1 MNHNS and CDR2 SASEGT. V dropped 2 bases and J dropped 10; count of bases not matched to a gene: 8. This CDR3 has 14 amino acids. The chain's CDR3 is CASSELGSGGIQYF. The CDR3 nucleotides are TGTGCCAGCAGTGAATTGGGTTCGGGGGGTATTCAGTACTTC.

The V call is TRBV7-8, the J call TRBJ1-1, with D perhaps matching TRBD1 (5 bases). CDR1 is SGHVS and CDR2 is FQNEAQ in the germline V gene. V gave up 6 bases and J gave up 0 bases, with 8 bases separating them. The CDR3 is 13 amino acids. CDR3 amino acids: CASRMGVNTEAFF. The CDR3 DNA reads TGTGCCAGCAGGATGGGGGTGAACACTGAAGCTTTCTTT.

This chain connects TRBV18 to TRBJ1-1; D may be TRBD1 (5 bases). Germline CDR1 KGHSH, CDR2 LQKENI. This CDR3 has 15 residues. Trimming removed 3 bases from V and 6 bases from J, with 17 bases in between. CDR3 nucleotide sequence: TGTGCCAGCTCACCCGGACCAGGGTCTGGGGCTGAAGCTTTCTTT. Amino acid sequence: CASSPGPGSGAEAFF.

In its sample, this clone was seen once. The J gene is TRBJ2-7, the V gene TRBV15; TRBD2 matches at 8 bases. The germline gives CDR1 LNHNV, CDR2 YYDKDF (reference sequence). The junction had 7 bases not matched to a gene; V was cut back by 0 bases and J by 0 bases. This CDR3 comprises 17 residues. The CDR3 bases are TGTGCCACCAGCAGAGACCGGGGCGGGACTAGCTCCTACGAGCAGTACTTC. As protein: CATSRDRGGTSSYEQYF.